The next 19 T cell receptor beta chains were all read from a single sample in a study of identical twins. Each CDR3 protein is one row after TCRdb ran MiXCR on the 5' RACE reads. The table has 1.5 million to 2 million distinct CDR3 sequences, about 30% seen once. The material sequenced was cord blood. Receptor source: a newborn girl in good health.

The V gene is TRBV20-1, the J gene TRBJ1-4, with 9 bases lining up with TRBD1. This CDR3 has 12 residues. V lost 4 bases, J lost 7 bases, and 1 base stayed unmatched. The germline V gene has CDR1 DFQATT and CDR2 SNEGSKA (reference sequence). CDR3 in amino acids: CSATDRGEKLFF. The CDR3 DNA reads TGCAGTGCTACGGACAGGGGTGAAAAACTGTTTTTT.

V gene TRBV5-1 combines with J gene TRBJ2-1; a possible D gene is TRBD2 (7 bases). The germline CDR1 and CDR2 sequences are SGHRS and YFSETQ. The CDR3 length is 17 residues. The ends were cut back, 0 bases at V and 3 bases at J, with 16 bases in the middle. CDR3 protein: CASSLGGGALGYNEQFF. DNA for the CDR3: TGCGCCAGCAGCTTGGGAGGGGGGGCCCTCGGCTACAATGAGCAGTTCTTC.

This clonotype was found a few times. A far larger clone differs by one base, so this is likely a read error. The chain links TRBV3-1 to TRBJ1-2, with 9 bases lining up with TRBD1. Germline CDR1 LGHDT, CDR2 YNNKEL (reference sequence). The CDR3 is made up of 12 amino acids. The V segment lost 6 bases and the J segment 6 bases; nucleotides outside the gene matches: 2. The CDR3 nucleotides read TGTGCCAGCAGTACAGGGGGCCATGGCTACACCTTC. Protein: CASSTGGHGYTF.

This rearrangement joins TRBV5-1 to TRBJ2-1, with 11 positions matching TRBD2. Germline assignment: CDR1 SGHRS and CDR2 YFSETQ. The CDR3 length is 17 residues. With 0 bases clipped from V and 0 bases from J, the junction kept 2 bases outside the gene matches. This CDR3 is CASSLEGTSGSYNEQFF. DNA for the CDR3: TGCGCCAGCAGCTTGGAAGGGACTAGCGGCTCCTACAATGAGCAGTTCTTC.

The rearrangement joins TRBV18 to TRBJ2-7; unclear D gene. The germline gives CDR1 KGHSH, CDR2 LQKENI. The CDR3 runs to 14 residues. V was pared by 3 bases and J by 3 bases, with 12 bases between. CDR3 nucleotides: TGTGCCAGCTCACCTACTCGACGAATCTACGAGCAGTACTTC. Its translation: CASSPTRRIYEQYF.

CDR3 bases: TGCAGTGCTAGTATAGGGACAGGGTTTAACGGCTACACCTTC. Translating gives CSASIGTGFNGYTF. The V and J genes are TRBV20-1 and TRBJ1-2; 9 bases agree with TRBD1. CDR3 length: 14 residues. CDR1 DFQATT and CDR2 SNEGSKA come from the germline V gene (reference sequence). The J segment lost 8 bases and the V segment lost 3 bases, leaving 10 bases of the junction unmatched.

This clonotype was counted between two and nine times. The chain employs TRBV20-1 and TRBJ2-4; D remains unclear. The J call is uncertain, as TRBJ2-5 better fits the DNA end. CDR3 length: 15 amino acids. CDR1 and CDR2 from the germline V gene are DFQATT and SNEGSKA (reference sequence). The CDR3 sequence is CSADPFQFKGETQYF. The CDR3 nucleotides read TGCAGTGCAGACCCTTTCCAGTTTAAGGGAGAGACCCAGTACTTC.

V usage is TRBV20-1 and J usage is TRBJ2-7; D call uncertain. The germline gives CDR1 DFQATT, CDR2 SNEGSKA (reference sequence). The V end lost 6 bases, the J end lost 3 bases, and 12 bases lay between the germline ends. The CDR3 has 12 residues. The CDR3, as DNA: TGCAGTGCACTGCCGTCCCTCTACGAGCAGTACTTC. Translation gives CSALPSLYEQYF.

The rearrangement links TRBV5-1 to TRBJ2-2, with D tentatively TRBD1 or TRBD2 (5 bases each). Trimming stripped 4 bases from V and 4 bases from J, with 17 bases between. From germline, CDR1 is SGHRS and CDR2 YFSETQ. This CDR3 has 16 amino acids. CDR3 coding DNA: TGCGCCAGCAGCATCGGGACCCCGCGTGGCACCGGGGAGCTGTTTTTT. Translation gives CASSIGTPRGTGELFF.

This clonotype was seen ten or more times. The V call is TRBV4-2, the J call TRBJ1-2; possibly TRBD1 for D (6 bases). The V gene's germline CDR1 is LGHNA and CDR2 YNFKEQ. Trimming removed 2 bases from V and 6 bases from J, with 16 bases in between. The CDR3 spans 15 residues. The CDR3 sequence is CASSQFFKGHDGYTF. The CDR3 region has the DNA TGTGCCAGCAGCCAATTTTTCAAGGGACACGATGGCTACACCTTC.

The genes are TRBV15 and TRBJ2-2, with 9 bases lining up with TRBD2. The length of the CDR3 is 17 residues. CDR1 LNHNV and CDR2 YYDKDF come from the germline V gene (reference sequence). With 2 bases clipped from V and 3 bases from J, the junction kept 7 bases outside the gene matches. CDR3 loop: CATSRKKLAGYTGELFF. The CDR3 nucleotides are TGTGCCACCAGCAGAAAAAAACTAGCGGGTTACACCGGGGAGCTGTTTTTT.

The CDR3 DNA sequence: TGTGCCACCAGCAGTTCCCATGAGCAGTTCTTC. It specifies CATSSSHEQFF. The chain combines TRBV15 with TRBJ2-1; D call uncertain. Germline lookup yields CDR1 LNHNV and CDR2 YYDKDF (reference sequence). V was clipped by 3 bases and J by 8 bases, with 5 bases between them. The CDR3 consists of 11 residues. Together with reference TRBV15 and TRBJ2-1, the CDR3 gives the full variable domain: DAMVIQNPRYQVTQFGKPVTLSCSQTLNHNVMYWYQQKSSQAPKLLFHYYDKDFNNEADTPDNFQSRRPNTSFCFLDIRSPGLGDTAMYLCATSSSHEQFFGPGTRLTVL.

Turning to this clonotype: A read error is possible here, since a much larger clone lies one base away. The chain carries TRBV29-1 and TRBJ2-7, with a weak D call TRBD2 (6 bases). V was cut by 6 bases and J by 7 bases, with 22 bases left in between. The length of the CDR3 is 14 residues. From germline, CDR1 is SQVTM and CDR2 ANQGSEA. CDR3 sequence reads: CSVEIYAGSGEQYF. The CDR3 bases are TGCAGCGTGGAAATATATGCGGGGAGTGGTGAGCAGTACTTC.

Points on this clonotype: An end of the junction does not agree with germline; a read error may underlie this. The chain is built from TRBV7-2 and TRBJ2-3; unclear D gene. The germline V gene encodes CDR1 SGHTA and CDR2 FQGNSA. The CDR3 spans 12 residues. In nucleotides, the CDR3 is TGTGTCAGCAGCTTAGGGTCAGATACGCAGTATTTT. As protein: CVSSLGSDTQYF.

The CDR3 coding sequence is TGTGCCATCGGCGGACAGGGGGACACAGATACGCAGTATTTT. Its translation is CAIGGQGDTDTQYF. The chain has TRBV10-3 and TRBJ2-3; TRBD1 matches 10 bases. Germline lookup yields CDR1 ENHRY and CDR2 SYGVKD. This CDR3 contains 14 residues. V was pared by 8 bases and J by 2 bases, with 4 bases of the junction left unmatched.

J is TRBJ1-1 and V is TRBV7-9; D gene uncertain. Trimming removed 0 bases at V and 0 bases at J, with 8 bases between. The CDR3 has 15 amino acids. CDR1 SEHNR and CDR2 FQNEAQ come from the germline V gene (reference sequence). Here the CDR3 DNA reads TGTGCCAGCAGCTTAGCTATAGGGATGAACACTGAAGCTTTCTTT. Its translation: CASSLAIGMNTEAFF.

The chain links TRBV20-1 to TRBJ1-2, with 7 bases identical to TRBD1. CDR1 is DFQATT and CDR2 is SNEGSKA in the germline V gene (reference sequence). The CDR3 is 15 amino acids. J was trimmed by 5 bases and V by 0 bases; bases with no gene match: 9. The CDR3 DNA reads TGCAGTGCTAGAGATAGACAGGGTCATGGGTATGGCTACACCTTC. It encodes CSARDRQGHGYGYTF.

The CDR3 sequence is CASSYGAGGANGYTF. The CDR3 nucleotides read TGTGCCAGCAGTTACGGGGCAGGGGGCGCGAATGGCTACACCTTC. The V gene is TRBV6-5, the J gene TRBJ1-2; 8 bases align to TRBD1. The germline V gene has CDR1 MNHEY and CDR2 SVGAGI. This CDR3 has 15 residues. The V and J ends lost 2 bases and 6 bases, in that order; junction bases with no gene match: 8.

This sequence joins TRBV12-3 or TRBV12-4 and TRBJ2-5; D is perhaps TRBD2 (5 bases). The V and J ends lost 5 bases and 11 bases respectively, with 27 bases between them. The CDR3 covers 16 residues. This CDR3 reads CASSLGLDWGASEQYF. The CDR3 region has the DNA TGTGCCAGCAGTCTCGGGCTAGACTGGGGAGCGAGTGAGCAGTACTTC.